The clone carrying this T cell receptor beta chain was picked up many times. The target antigen is unknown. Germline CDR1 reads SGHTA; CDR2 reads FQGNSA. V gave up 4 bases and J gave up 1 base; unmatched junction bases: 7. The CDR3 totals 16 residues. The sample originates from a study of T cells in Graves' hyperthyroidism and ophthalmopathy. Study summary: Peripheral blood draws took place at initial diagnosis, ahead of any treatment. The study's findings and limits: Ophthalmopathy and stable hyperthyroidism were separated by a 13 V-J model.

Absence of ophthalmopathy progression within 18 months defined stable Graves' hyperthyroidism. Each diagnosis was grounded in clinical symptoms, serum thyroxine and TRAb, thyroid ultrasound, and orbital computed tomography. RNA transcripts were the template for amplifying TCR beta CDR3 regions. TCR CDR3 regions were first amplified by RT-PCR with HTBI primers. MiXCR, applied by TCRdb to the multiplex PCR reads, yields one record per CDR3 protein. The sample holds roughly 700,000 distinct CDR3 sequences, 14% seen once. The sequencing input was blood. The receptor's source is a woman under 30 with Graves' hyperthyroidism. The chain is built from TRBV7-2 and TRBJ2-5; TRBD2 matches at 9 bases. The CDR3 protein is CASSSGPAGGQETQYF. The CDR3 DNA reads as TGTGCCAGCAGCTCCGGGCCAGCGGGGGGCCAAGAGACCCAGTACTTC.